A selection of T cell receptor beta chains follows, all from one sample in a study of blood T cell repertoires in COVID-19. Profiled with immunoSEQ multiplex PCR; TCRdb holds only in-frame clones, not every one. The sample lists about 180,000 clones, approximately 86% occurring once. Sequencing input: peripheral blood. The receptor set was obtained from a woman older than 75 with acute or convalescent COVID-19. CDR3s include the opening cysteine and the closing phenylalanine or tryptophan. A D gene is named only where the DNA matches it firmly. Part of the rows lack a size; the others show once, few, many or a class for expanded clones.

D gene: -; V gene: TRBV5-6; J gene: TRBJ2-3; clone size: -; CDR3 protein: CASSLAHYTDTQYF; CDR3 DNA: TGTGCCAGCAGCTTGGCACATTACACAGATACGCAGTATTTT
D gene: TRBD1; V gene: TRBV23-1; J gene: TRBJ2-5; clone size: -; CDR3 protein: CASSPTGKETQYF; CDR3 DNA: TGCGCCAGCAGTCCGACAGGGAAGGAGACCCAGTACTTC
D gene: -; V gene: TRBV19; J gene: TRBJ1-4; clone size: once; CDR3 protein: CASTPGEKLFF; CDR3 DNA: TGTGCCAGTACTCCAGGAGAAAAACTGTTTTTT
D gene: TRBD2; V gene: TRBV27; J gene: TRBJ2-7; clone size: few; CDR3 protein: CASSLAGGGHEQYF; CDR3 DNA: TGTGCCAGCAGTTTGGCGGGGGGTGGTCACGAGCAGTACTTC
D gene: TRBD2; V gene: TRBV5-1; J gene: TRBJ2-1; clone size: -; CDR3 protein: CASSYFSSGSRGEQFF; CDR3 DNA: TGCGCCAGCAGCTACTTTTCTAGCGGGAGTAGGGGTGAGCAGTTCTTC
D gene: TRBD2; V gene: TRBV5-1; J gene: TRBJ2-3; clone size: few; CDR3 protein: CASSPGKRGWYF; CDR3 DNA: TGCGCCAGCAGCCCGGGCAAGCGGGGGTGGTATTTT
D gene: -; V gene: TRBV4-3; J gene: TRBJ1-1; clone size: -; CDR3 protein: CASSQVGGRLRDTEAFF; CDR3 DNA: TGCGCCAGCAGCCAAGTGGGGGGGCGTCTTAGGGACACTGAAGCTTTCTTT
D gene: TRBD2; V gene: TRBV25-1; J gene: TRBJ2-1; clone size: -; CDR3 protein: CASREKTGLAEEQFF; CDR3 DNA: TGTGCCAGCAGGGAAAAAACGGGACTAGCAGAGGAGCAGTTCTTC
D gene: TRBD1; V gene: TRBV5-1; J gene: TRBJ1-1; clone size: -; CDR3 protein: CASSRGQGLGNTEAFF; CDR3 DNA: TGCGCCAGCAGCAGGGGACAGGGGTTAGGGAACACTGAAGCTTTCTTT
D gene: TRBD2; V gene: TRBV11-3; J gene: TRBJ2-1; clone size: -; CDR3 protein: CASTPPASGGTDEQFF; CDR3 DNA: TGTGCCAGCACCCCCCCCGCTAGCGGGGGGACGGATGAGCAGTTCTTC
D gene: TRBD1; V gene: TRBV6-2/TRBV6-3; J gene: TRBJ1-5; clone size: -; CDR3 protein: CASSPRDRVTQPQHF; CDR3 DNA: TGTGCCAGCAGCCCCCGGGACAGAGTCACTCAGCCCCAGCATTTT
D gene: TRBD1; V gene: TRBV11-1; J gene: TRBJ2-5; clone size: -; CDR3 protein: CASSRDRGETQYF; CDR3 DNA: TGTGCCAGCAGCCGGGACAGGGGAGAGACCCAGTACTTC
D gene: -; V gene: TRBV7-2; J gene: TRBJ1-2; clone size: -; CDR3 protein: CASSLFPRSSGYTF; CDR3 DNA: TGTGCCAGCAGCTTATTCCCCCGTAGCTCTGGCTACACCTTC
D gene: TRBD2; V gene: TRBV5-4; J gene: TRBJ2-5; clone size: -; CDR3 protein: CASSPSGLETQYF; CDR3 DNA: TGTGCCAGCAGCCCTAGCGGGTTAGAGACCCAGTACTTC
D gene: TRBD1; V gene: TRBV7-2; J gene: TRBJ2-7; clone size: -; CDR3 protein: CASSLVQGANEQYF; CDR3 DNA: TGTGCCAGCAGCTTAGTTCAGGGGGCCAACGAGCAGTACTTC
D gene: -; V gene: TRBV4-3; J gene: TRBJ2-1; clone size: once; CDR3 protein: CASSPGAEQFF; CDR3 DNA: TGCGCCAGCAGCCCAGGGGCGGAGCAGTTCTTC
D gene: -; V gene: TRBV27; J gene: TRBJ2-5; clone size: -; CDR3 protein: CASSFQRQGTQYF; CDR3 DNA: TGTGCCAGCAGTTTTCAGCGTCAAGGGACCCAGTACTTC
D gene: -; V gene: TRBV5-6; J gene: TRBJ1-2; clone size: -; CDR3 protein: CASTEAGGINYGYTF; CDR3 DNA: TGTGCCAGCACGGAGGCCGGGGGGATTAACTATGGCTACACCTTC
D gene: TRBD2; V gene: TRBV19; J gene: TRBJ2-2; clone size: once; CDR3 protein: CASTTSGSRLTGELFF; CDR3 DNA: TGTGCCAGTACCACTAGCGGGAGCCGGCTCACCGGGGAGCTGTTTTTT
D gene: TRBD2; V gene: TRBV15; J gene: TRBJ2-3; clone size: -; CDR3 protein: CATSRDLLAGAPGTDTQYF; CDR3 DNA: TGTGCCACCAGCAGAGATCTACTAGCGGGGGCCCCGGGCACAGATACGCAGTATTTT
D gene: -; V gene: TRBV3-1/TRBV3-2; J gene: TRBJ1-1; clone size: -; CDR3 protein: CASSQPGQTQNTEAFF; CDR3 DNA: TGTGCCAGCAGCCAACCTGGACAGACTCAGAACACTGAAGCTTTCTTT
D gene: -; V gene: TRBV7-2; J gene: TRBJ2-7; clone size: -; CDR3 protein: CASSLTASLSYEQYF; CDR3 DNA: TGTGCCAGCAGCTTAACCGCTAGCCTCTCCTACGAGCAGTACTTC
D gene: TRBD1; V gene: TRBV7-2; J gene: TRBJ1-4; clone size: -; CDR3 protein: CASSLGRGRDEKLFF; CDR3 DNA: TGTGCCAGCAGCTTAGGTAGGGGGCGGGATGAAAAACTGTTTTTT
D gene: -; V gene: TRBV19; J gene: TRBJ1-2; clone size: -; CDR3 protein: CASSIVPGVDYGYTF; CDR3 DNA: TGTGCCAGTAGTATAGTTCCGGGGGTGGATTATGGCTACACCTTC
D gene: -; V gene: TRBV10-3; J gene: TRBJ2-2; clone size: -; CDR3 protein: CATHQGSGELFF; CDR3 DNA: TGTGCCACCCATCAGGGATCCGGGGAGCTGTTTTTT
D gene: -; V gene: TRBV9; J gene: TRBJ1-5; clone size: -; CDR3 protein: CASSAGGGLYNQPQHF; CDR3 DNA: TGTGCCAGCAGCGCCGGCGGGGGACTGTACAATCAGCCCCAGCATTTT
D gene: -; V gene: TRBV21-1; J gene: TRBJ1-5; clone size: -; CDR3 protein: CASSIGTEKYQPQHF; CDR3 DNA: TGTGCCAGCAGCATTGGGACAGAAAAGTATCAGCCCCAGCATTTT